The 24 T cell receptor beta chains listed next were all sequenced from one sample in a study of kidney transplant recipient with SARS-CoV-2 infection. MiXCR, applied by TCRdb to the reads, yields one record per CDR3 protein. The sample lists 200,000 to 300,000 distinct CDR3 sequences, under 35% occurring once. The input for sequencing was a blood sample, taken at baseline and between days 110 and 120 from a kidney transplant recipient. The receptors come from a male patient aged 25-45 years who had COVID-19 and was a kidney transplant recipient. Some T cells may have originated in the graft donor.

With respect to this clonotype: Germline and junction disagree at one end, which may indicate a read error. This chain links TRBV19 with TRBJ2-5; D may correspond to TRBD1 or TRBD2 (6 bases each). The CDR3 is 17 residues long. CDR1 and CDR2 from the germline V gene are LNHDA and SQIVND (reference sequence). The DNA for the CDR3 is TGTGCCGGTAGTGGGGGGCCCACATGGCACAACCAAGAGACCCAGTACTTC. Translating it yields CAGSGGPTWHNQETQYF.

This clonotype was picked up many times. The chain links TRBV2 to TRBJ1-6; TRBD1 is a possible D gene (5 bases). Deletions cut 4 bases from V and 8 bases from J, with 21 bases between. Per germline, CDR1 SNHLY and CDR2 FYNNEI. This CDR3 spans 17 amino acids. CDR3 nucleotide sequence: TGTGCCAGCAGTGGCCTCGCGGGACTCGTTTGGGATTCACCCCTCCACTTT. Translated, it gives CASSGLAGLVWDSPLHF.

Regarding this clonotype: This may stem from a read error, because a much larger clone lies one nucleotide away. The gene calls are TRBV4-1 and TRBJ1-1; D ambiguous. The CDR3 totals 14 residues. Trimming shortened V by 0 bases and J by 3 bases, and 8 bases separated the two germline ends. Germline V gene lookup returns CDR1 MGHRA and CDR2 YSYEKL. The CDR3 loop reads CASSQEVSYTEAFF. The CDR3 nucleotides are TGCGCCAGCAGCCAAGAAGTCTCGTACACTGAAGCTTTCTTT.

In this sample, this clonotype turned up many times. The CDR3 DNA reads TGTGCCAGCAGTACAAATCGACGCTCTAGAAAGACCTATGGCTACACCTTC. Translated: CASSTNRRSRKTYGYTF. The chain joins TRBV6-8 to TRBJ1-2; D unclear. The CDR3 consists of 17 residues. V lost 5 bases and J lost 4, with 23 bases in between. In germline, CDR1 is MNHGY, CDR2 SAAAGT.

This chain uses TRBV12-3 or TRBV12-4 with TRBJ2-1; 7 bases agree with TRBD2. V shed 5 bases and J 4 bases; nucleotides not matched to a gene: 8. The CDR3 is 15 residues long. DNA for the CDR3: TGTGCCAGCAGTCCTCCTGCGGGGGAGTACAATGAGCAGTTCTTC. Encoded protein: CASSPPAGEYNEQFF.

As regards this clonotype: A read error is possible here, since a much larger clone lies one base away. The chain recombines TRBV4-1 with TRBJ1-1; 10 bases match TRBD1. This CDR3 is built from 17 residues. Trimming cost V 3 bases and J 2 bases; bases outside gene matches: 9. CDR1 MGHRA and CDR2 YSYEKL come from the germline V gene. This chain's CDR3 is CASSHRRQGAANTEAFF. DNA of the CDR3: TGCGCCAGCAGCCATCGCAGACAGGGGGCTGCAAACACTGAAGCTTTCTTT.

In the case of this clonotype: A read error may be the cause here, since a much bigger clone is one base away. V usage is TRBV7-6 and J usage is TRBJ2-1, with no clear D. The CDR3 is 13 amino acids. Germline-derived CDR1 and CDR2 are SGHVS and FNYEAQ. The CDR3 coding sequence is TGTGCCAGCAGCTTTTTCTCCTACAGTGAGCAGTTCTTC. This sequence encodes CASSFFSYSEQFF. Combining the CDR3 with reference TRBV7-6 and TRBJ2-1 gives the whole variable domain GAGVSQSPRYKVTKRGQDVALRCDPISGHVSLYWYRQALGQGPEFLTYFNYEAQQDKSGLPNDRFSAERPEGSISTLTIQRTEQRDSAMYRCASSFFSYSEQFFGPGTRLTVL.

The table lists this clonotype with many counts. The CDR3 protein is CAWSLTLGNTIYF. The CDR3 nucleotides are TGTGCCTGGAGTCTGACCCTTGGAAACACCATATATTTT. The V call is TRBV30, the J call TRBJ1-3; D is unclear. The V gene lost 2 bases and the J gene lost 3 bases, with 8 bases spanning the gap. Looked up from germline, CDR1 is GTSNPN and CDR2 is SVGIG (reference sequence). The CDR3 covers 13 residues.

This clonotype was found a few times. A much larger clone lies a single base off, so this may be a read error. This sequence joins TRBV7-8 and TRBJ1-6, with TRBD1 as a possible D gene (6 bases). With 1 base removed from V and 9 bases from J, the gap between germline ends came to 10 bases. Germline V gene data show CDR1 as SGHVS and CDR2 as FQNEAQ. CDR3 length: 14 amino acids. The CDR3 DNA sequence: TGTGCCAGCAGCTTAGTGGACAGTAGTTCACCCCTCCACTTT. Encoded protein: CASSLVDSSSPLHF.

By sample share, this clonotype is medium-sized. This chain uses TRBV12-3 or TRBV12-4 with TRBJ2-7, with D uncertain. This CDR3 is built from 12 residues. The germline V and J ends were trimmed by 3 bases and 4 bases, with 7 bases remaining between them. The CDR3 coding sequence is TGTGCCAGCAGTTTCGGCTCGTACGAGCAGTACTTC. Protein product: CASSFGSYEQYF.

Remarks on this clonotype: A read error is possible here, since a much larger clone lies one base away. J is TRBJ2-7 and V is TRBV15; 10 bases are shared with TRBD1. CDR3 length equals 15 residues. The V gene's germline CDR1 is LNHNV and CDR2 YYDKDF (reference sequence). Here the CDR3 DNA reads TGTACCACCAGCAGAGAGGGACAGGGGCCCCTCGAGCAGTACTTC. Encoded protein: CTTSREGQGPLEQYF.

This chain joins TRBV20-1 and TRBJ2-1; TRBD2 matches 8 bases. Germline loops: CDR1 DFQATT, CDR2 SNEGSKA (reference sequence). J gave up 3 bases and V 7 bases, and 5 bases lay outside the gene matches. CDR3 size: 13 residues. The DNA of the CDR3 is TGCAGTGAGGCGGGGGGATTCTACAATGAGCAGTTCTTC. It yields the protein CSEAGGFYNEQFF.

The chain employs TRBV3-1 and TRBJ2-2, with D unresolved. The CDR3 runs 18 residues. The V gene's germline CDR1 is LGHDT and CDR2 YNNKEL (reference sequence). V was pared by 5 bases and J by 5 bases, with 24 bases between. CDR3 sequence reads: CASSIAYPISGLTGELFF. As DNA, the CDR3 is TGTGCCAGCAGCATTGCCTATCCCATTTCAGGCTTGACCGGGGAGCTGTTTTTT.

V gene TRBV24-1 combines with J gene TRBJ2-4; D is ambiguous. The CDR3 consists of 13 residues. The ends were cut back, 4 bases at V and 1 base at J, with 4 bases in the middle. Germline V CDR1 and CDR2: KGHDR, SFDVKD. CDR3 DNA sequence: TGTGCCACCAGTGACTCGGCCAAAAACATTCAGTACTTC. It is translated as CATSDSAKNIQYF.

This clonotype has a count of ten or more. The chain uses TRBV5-1 and TRBJ1-1; 10 nucleotides line up with TRBD1. Germline CDR1 SGHRS, CDR2 YFSETQ. Unmatched junction bases numbered 9, after V lost 3 bases and J lost 7 bases. The CDR3 is 15 residues long. This CDR3 reads CASSSAGTGVSEAFF. CDR3 DNA: TGCGCCAGCAGCTCGGCCGGGACAGGGGTGAGTGAAGCTTTCTTT.

Note on this clonotype: This may be a read error: a much more frequent sequence differs by one nucleotide. This chain connects TRBV12-3 or TRBV12-4 to TRBJ2-7; D is unresolved. This CDR3 is 13 amino acids long. This chain's CDR3 is CAGSLIGLREQYF. In DNA, the CDR3 is TGTGCCGGCAGTTTAATAGGCTTGCGAGAGCAGTACTTC.

This clonotype showed up many times. The chain employs TRBV15 and TRBJ1-2, with D perhaps TRBD1 (5 bases). Between the trimmed V and J ends, which lost 4 bases and 4 bases, there was a span of 22 bases. Germline V lookup: CDR1 LNHNV, CDR2 YYDKDF (reference sequence). The CDR3 sequence is 17 residues long. This chain's CDR3 is CATSNGQRCGKTYGYTF. Here the CDR3 DNA reads TGTGCCACCAGCAATGGACAAAGGTGTGGAAAGACCTATGGCTACACCTTC.

Note on this clonotype: A much larger clonotype is one base distant, so this may be a read error. V is TRBV25-1 and J is TRBJ2-1, with 8 bases that match TRBD2. The CDR3 loop spans 17 amino acids. In germline, CDR1 is MGHDK, CDR2 SYGVNS. In DNA form, the CDR3 reads TGTGCCGGCAGTGACGATAGGACTAGCCCTCTCTACAATGAGCAGTTCTTC. This codes for CAGSDDRTSPLYNEQFF.

There are many counts of this clonotype. The rearrangement joins TRBV11-2 to TRBJ1-2, with D perhaps TRBD1 (6 bases). With 5 bases removed from V and 4 bases from J, the gap between germline ends came to 17 bases. CDR1 and CDR2 from the germline V gene are SGHAT and FQNNGV. CDR3 size: 15 residues. The CDR3 DNA follows: TGTGCCAGCAGCCGAACAGGGTATCTCGGCTATGGCTACACCTTC. This gives the protein CASSRTGYLGYGYTF.

Worth noting for this clonotype: A clone one base away is much larger, so this may be a read error. The CDR3 sequence: CASSFLEELGKTYGYTF. Here the CDR3 DNA reads TGTGCCAGCAGTTTTCTCGAAGAACTGGGAAAGACCTATGGCTACACCTTC. V is TRBV25-1 and J is TRBJ1-2; D ambiguous. Germline V gene lookup returns CDR1 MGHDK and CDR2 SYGVNS. This CDR3 has 17 residues. The V end lost 5 bases, the J end lost 4 bases, and 23 bases lay between the germline ends.

On this clonotype: This could be a read error, since a much larger clone is one nucleotide away. The CDR3 does not end in the conserved phenylalanine or tryptophan, so this is likely a read error. This chain uses TRBV20-1 with TRBJ2-6, with TRBD1 matching 8 bases. CDR3 length equals 17 residues. Losses at the gene ends were 5 bases for V and 0 bases for J; bases not matched to a gene: 9. Germline V gene data show CDR1 as DFQATT and CDR2 as SNEGSKA (reference sequence). The CDR3 coding sequence is TGCAGTGCTCCGCCGGGACAGGAGAGCTCTGGGGCCAACGTCCTGACTATC. It codes for CSAPPGQESSGANVLTI.

With respect to this clonotype: One base away lies a much larger clone, so this may be a sequencing read error. This chain uses TRBV7-1 with TRBJ1-2; D is undetermined. TRBV7-1 is assigned to the ORF class and has an uncertain function. This CDR3 spans 17 amino acids. In DNA, the CDR3 is TGTGCCAGCAGCATGAGGATTCACGAGGGAAAGACCTATGGCTACATCTTC. It is translated as CASSMRIHEGKTYGYIF.

To note about this clonotype: This is likely a read error, given that the CDR3 carries no conserved phenylalanine or tryptophan at its end. The chain has TRBV23-1 and TRBJ2-1; 7 nucleotides line up with TRBD1. TRBV23-1 falls under the ORF class, with uncertain function. The CDR3 spans 18 residues. Losses at the gene ends were 2 bases for V and 3 bases for J; bases not matched to a gene: 13. CDR3 residues: CASSQNRRSGQSYNEQFL. DNA of the CDR3: TGCGCCAGCAGTCAAAATCGGCGGTCGGGACAGAGCTACAATGAGCAGTTCCTC.

This clonotype was observed many times. V usage is TRBV5-1 and J usage is TRBJ2-7; D is uncertain. CDR1 and CDR2 (germline): SGHRS, YFSETQ. The germline V and J ends were trimmed by 2 bases and 3 bases, with 6 bases remaining between them. The CDR3 spans 12 residues. The CDR3 reads CASSFSFYEQYF. The CDR3 nucleotides are TGCGCCAGCAGCTTCTCCTTCTACGAGCAGTACTTC.